The clone carrying this T cell receptor (beta chain) has just one count. Antigen specificity is unknown. This sample was taken from a study of OX40 agonist ivuxolimab in advanced cancers. With 11 bases removed from V and 0 bases from J, the gap between germline ends came to 11 bases. The germline V gene encodes CDR1 LNHDA and CDR2 SQIVND (reference sequence). The CDR3 runs to 12 residues. Study-wide findings and caveats: The study found that CD8+ T cells averaged more expanded clones than CD4+. Determination of antigen specificity was not performed for the expanded peripheral T cells.

Here immunoSEQ multiplex PCR was the method, and the copy in TCRdb shows in-frame clones only, minus some. The sample carries roughly 100,000 clones, around nine tenths recorded once. Material: CD4+ or CD8+ T cells sorted from blood, obtained in a trial of the OX40 agonist ivuxolimab. This sequence was found in an adult with an advanced solid tumor such as melanoma, head and neck, liver or kidney cancer. The chain combines TRBV19 with TRBJ2-7, with D maybe TRBD1 (6 bases). The CDR3 spells CASGQSSYEQYF. CDR3 in DNA: TGTGCCTCTGGACAGTCCTCCTACGAGCAGTACTTC.